This T cell receptor beta chain originates from a study of neoadjuvant anti-PD-1 for oral cavity cancer. Looked up from germline, CDR1 is SGHVS and CDR2 is FQNEAQ. The CDR3 totals 16 residues. After removal of 1 base from V and 2 bases from J, the junction contained 6 bases not matched to a gene. Sample time point: after neoadjuvant nivolumab, at surgical resection. Sequencing was performed with immunoSEQ multiplex PCR; in TCRdb, only in-frame clones are kept and a portion is missing. The sample has 65,000 to 70,000 clones, about 86% seen once. The sample here was PBMCs, taken after nivolumab (anti-PD-1) treatment. The TCR comes from a person between 35 and 79 years old with oral cavity squamous cell carcinoma. The chain employs TRBV7-8 and TRBJ2-3; 7 bases line up with TRBD2. As DNA, the CDR3 is TGTGCCAGCAGCTTAGGATTGGGACTATACACAGATACGCAGTATTTT. Translated: CASSLGLGLYTDTQYF.